Listed here are 17 T cell receptor beta chains from one sample, sequenced in a study of blood T cells in healthy people across ages. Primers used in a second PCR of about 6 to 11 cycles were a sample-barcoded 5' primer and a J-beta primer mix. TCRdb ran MiXCR on the 5' RACE reads and lists one entry per CDR3 protein. The sample includes hundreds of thousands of distinct CDR3 sequences, under 45% seen only once; the top ten take roughly 19%. The material sequenced was blood. These receptors were obtained from a man aged 55 to 70 in good health.

With respect to this clonotype: Given a much more abundant clone one base away, this may be a read error. The chain combines TRBV10-2 with TRBJ2-1; D ambiguous. The V end lost 6 bases, the J end lost 1 base, and 10 bases lay between the germline ends. CDR3 length equals 14 residues. The V gene's germline CDR1 is WSHSY and CDR2 SAAADI. The CDR3 sequence: CASRGQRSYNEQFF. The CDR3 DNA is TGCGCCAGCAGGGGCCAGAGGTCCTACAATGAGCAGTTCTTC.

The J gene is TRBJ2-7, the V gene TRBV12-3 or TRBV12-4; 8 bases match TRBD1. The J segment lost 2 bases and the V segment lost 6 bases, leaving 6 bases of the junction unmatched. This CDR3 is 14 amino acids long. CDR3 coding DNA: TGTGCCAGCAGGAGACAGGGGAACGCCTACGAGCAGTACTTC. Translating it yields CASRRQGNAYEQYF.

This clonotype showed up just once. V usage is TRBV11-3 and J usage is TRBJ1-1; tentatively, D is TRBD1 (5 bases). This CDR3 contains 14 residues. With 5 bases removed from V and 1 base from J, the gap between germline ends came to 11 bases. CDR1 and CDR2 from the germline V gene are SGHNT and YENEEA. CDR3 amino acids: CASSPDNTNTEAFF. The CDR3 DNA follows: TGTGCCAGCAGCCCGGACAATACGAACACTGAAGCTTTCTTT.

The rearrangement joins TRBV4-3 to TRBJ2-1; tentative D call: TRBD1 (6 bases). V gave up 1 base and J gave up 8 bases, with 12 bases separating them. Germline V gene sequence: CDR1 LGHNA, CDR2 YSLEER. The CDR3 has 14 amino acids. CDR3 sequence: CASSQVTGIHEQFF. The CDR3 DNA reads TGCGCCAGCAGCCAAGTCACAGGGATTCATGAGCAGTTCTTC.

This clonotype has ten or more counts. The rearrangement uses TRBV9 and TRBJ2-3; D possibly corresponds to TRBD1 (5 bases). The CDR3 covers 16 residues. Per germline, CDR1 SGDLS and CDR2 YYNGEE. The V end lost 6 bases, the J end lost 2 bases, and 19 bases lay between the germline ends. Written as DNA, the CDR3 is TGTGCCAGCACCCGTGGGCAGGGCTTGTCCACAGATACGCAGTATTTT. It codes for CASTRGQGLSTDTQYF.

This clonotype appeared once. This chain links TRBV7-9 with TRBJ2-7; D not resolved. The CDR3 runs to 15 residues. Germline CDR1 SEHNR, CDR2 FQNEAQ (reference sequence). V gave up 5 bases and J gave up 0 bases, with 14 bases separating them. The CDR3 spells CASSRVGESSYEQYF. CDR3 sequence (DNA): TGTGCCAGCAGCCGAGTAGGTGAAAGCTCCTACGAGCAGTACTTC.

This clonotype was recorded a few times. The rearrangement joins TRBV15 to TRBJ2-2; no clear D. The germline gives CDR1 LNHNV, CDR2 YYDKDF (reference sequence). Between the trimmed V and J ends, which lost 4 bases and 8 bases, there was a span of 8 bases. The CDR3 consists of 12 residues. CDR3 nucleotide sequence: TGTGCCACCAGCACCCCCCTGGGGGAGCTGTTTTTT. This codes for CATSTPLGELFF.

The chain couples TRBV24-1 to TRBJ1-3; D is perhaps TRBD1 (5 bases). V lost 5 bases, J lost 1 base, and 11 bases lay in between. The CDR3 has 15 residues. Per the germline V gene, CDR1 is KGHDR and CDR2 is SFDVKD. DNA for the CDR3: TGTGCCACCAGTGGAGGGGCGTCGTCTGGAAACACCATATATTTT. It translates to CATSGGASSGNTIYF.

The chain has TRBV14 and TRBJ2-1, with D maybe TRBD1 (6 bases). V gave up 0 bases and J gave up 4 bases, with 13 bases separating them. The CDR3 consists of 16 residues. The germline V gene has CDR1 SGHDN and CDR2 FVKESK. The CDR3 protein is CASSQEQGPMYNEQFF. The CDR3 nucleotides are TGTGCCAGCAGCCAAGAACAGGGCCCAATGTACAATGAGCAGTTCTTC. Combining the CDR3 with reference TRBV14 and TRBJ2-1 gives the whole variable domain EAGVTQFPSHSVIEKGQTVTLRCDPISGHDNLYWYRRVMGKEIKFLLHFVKESKQDESGMPNNRFLAERTGGTYSTLKVQPAELEDSGVYFCASSQEQGPMYNEQFFGPGTRLTVL.

V is TRBV7-2 and J is TRBJ2-5; D is possibly TRBD2 (6 bases). The CDR3 loop spans 19 amino acids. Trimming pared 4 bases from V and 1 base from J, leaving 25 bases between. Germline values: CDR1 SGHTA, CDR2 FQGNSA. The CDR3 bases are TGTGCCAGCAGCTCCGACTTGCGGGGCAACTTTCGCTTCCAAGAGACCCAGTACTTC. Residues: CASSSDLRGNFRFQETQYF.

This clonotype came up a few times. The chain employs TRBV20-1 and TRBJ2-3, with 13 bases lining up with TRBD2. CDR1 DFQATT and CDR2 SNEGSKA come from the germline V gene (reference sequence). CDR3 length: 15 residues. Unmatched junction bases numbered 5, after V lost 3 bases and J lost 5 bases. The CDR3 coding sequence is TGCAGTGCTAGGTCCGGGACTAGCGGGAAAGATACGCAGTATTTT. This gives the protein CSARSGTSGKDTQYF.

This clonotype has a handful of counts. The J gene is TRBJ2-1, the V gene TRBV6-6, with D unclear. Trimming removed 5 bases at V and 8 bases at J, with 7 bases between. The CDR3 sequence is 11 residues long. Per germline, CDR1 MNHNY and CDR2 SVGAGI (reference sequence). The CDR3 sequence is CASSTLHEQFF. CDR3 nucleotide sequence: TGTGCCAGCAGTACACTCCATGAGCAGTTCTTC.

Only a few counts were recorded for this clonotype. The V call is TRBV7-9, the J call TRBJ2-7, with unresolved D. This CDR3 is 14 amino acids long. From germline, CDR1 is SEHNR and CDR2 FQNEAQ (reference sequence). Trimming removed 2 bases from V and 2 bases from J, with 10 bases in between. As DNA, the CDR3 is TGTGCCAGCAGCTTAAGGGATTCTCCCTACGAGCAGTACTTC. As protein: CASSLRDSPYEQYF.

Many counts were recorded for this clonotype. This sequence joins TRBV28 and TRBJ1-2, with D unclear. The V gene's germline CDR1 is MDHEN and CDR2 SYDVKM. The CDR3 sequence is 13 residues long. V lost 3 bases to trimming and J lost 4 bases, with 9 bases between them. The CDR3 region is CASSLQYGYGYTF. The CDR3 bases are TGTGCCAGCAGTTTGCAGTACGGCTATGGCTACACCTTC.

The V gene is TRBV7-9, the J gene TRBJ2-7; 7 nucleotides agree with TRBD1. Germline V gene lookup returns CDR1 SEHNR and CDR2 FQNEAQ (reference sequence). The CDR3 extends over 16 amino acids. V lost 4 bases and J lost 3; bases outside the gene matches: 12. CDR3 DNA: TGTGCCAGCAGCTCCCGACAGGGTCTAGATTACTACGAGCAGTACTTC. The encoded protein is CASSSRQGLDYYEQYF.

The genes are TRBV6-2 or TRBV6-3 and TRBJ2-1, with TRBD1 identical over 12 bases. Unmatched junction bases numbered 10, after V lost 7 bases and J lost 9 bases. Germline loops: CDR1 MNHEY, CDR2 SVGEGT. This CDR3 contains 15 residues. CDR3 sequence (DNA): TGTGCCAGCAACTTAATGGGGACAGGGGGCAGTGAGCAGTTCTTC. Its translation is CASNLMGTGGSEQFF.

There are a few counts of this clonotype. The chain is built from TRBV7-2 and TRBJ1-1; perhaps TRBD1 as D (5 bases). The CDR3 consists of 15 residues. Per germline, CDR1 SGHTA and CDR2 FQGNSA. V dropped 8 bases and J dropped 2 bases, with 18 bases sitting between them. CDR3 region: CASHSTGGLNTEAFF. For the CDR3, the DNA is TGTGCCAGCCACTCAACAGGAGGACTTAACACTGAAGCTTTCTTT.